A selection of T cell receptor beta chains follows, all from one sample in a study of blood T cell repertoires in COVID-19. TCRdb's table, derived via immunoSEQ multiplex PCR, lists solely in-frame clones and lacks some. The data show 130,000 or so clones, 70% to 80% seen once. The sample taken for sequencing was peripheral blood. Receptor source: a woman in her sixties or seventies with COVID-19, enrolled during active disease. Both conserved end residues are part of each CDR3. The D gene is left open where the match is weak. The size of a clone is reported for some rows only, either as once, few or many, or as a class for expanded clones.

j_call v_call d_call clone_size cdr3_length cdr3_nt cdr3_aa
TRBJ1-4 TRBV2 TRBD1 few 18 TGTGCCAGCAGGGGACAGGTGGGGACGTTTTCGACTAATGAAAAACTGTTTTTT CASRGQVGTFSTNEKLFF
TRBJ1-2 TRBV6-5 - - 15 TGTGCCAGCAGTTACTCGTGGGCAGGTGATGGTGGCTACACCTTC CASSYSWAGDGGYTF
TRBJ2-7 TRBV28 - - 11 TGTGCCAGCTCAGGGCGTTGGGAGCAGTACTTC CASSGRWEQYF
TRBJ1-1 TRBV28 - - 14 TGTGCCAGCAGTTTAGGACAGCGAAACACTGAAGCTTTCTTT CASSLGQRNTEAFF
TRBJ2-7 TRBV5-4 TRBD2 - 15 TGTGCCAGCAGCTTGGCCGGGACTAGCGCCTACGAGCAGTACTTC CASSLAGTSAYEQYF
TRBJ1-2 TRBV5-6 - - 11 TGTGCCAGCAGCTTGGGCGGGGAACCCTCCTTC CASSLGGEPSF
TRBJ1-3 TRBV29-1 - - 11 TGCAGCGTTCGCGTTGGAAACACCATATATTTT CSVRVGNTIYF
TRBJ1-2 TRBV6-5 - - 15 TGTGCCAGCAGTTCCCTGAGACGCGGGACCTATGGCTACACCTTC CASSSLRRGTYGYTF
TRBJ1-2 TRBV6-6 - - 13 TGTGCCAGCAAGGAGGGCTCGCCTTATGGCTACACCTTC CASKEGSPYGYTF
TRBJ1-2 TRBV11-2 - - 15 TGTGCCAGCAGCTTAGACAGAGGGCCGAGCTATGGCTACACCTTC CASSLDRGPSYGYTF
TRBJ1-5 TRBV7-2 TRBD1 few 16 TGTGCCAGCAGCCTATCTGGGACAGCTATAAATCAGCCCCAGCATTTT CASSLSGTAINQPQHF
TRBJ2-2 TRBV5-6 TRBD1 - 15 TGTGCCAGCAATAGACACGGACAGGACACCGGGGAGCTGTTTTTT CASNRHGQDTGELFF
TRBJ2-5 TRBV2 - - 13 TGTGCCAGCAGTTGGACTCTCGGAGAGACCCAGTACTTC CASSWTLGETQYF
TRBJ2-2 TRBV5-1 TRBD1 - 16 TGCGCCAGCAGCTGGTCAACAGGGGTTGGCACCGGGGAGCTGTTTTTT CASSWSTGVGTGELFF
TRBJ2-5 TRBV10-3 TRBD1 - 15 TGTGCCATCAGTGGAGGGACAGGTGGGGAAGAGACCCAGTACTTC CAISGGTGGEETQYF
TRBJ1-5 TRBV30 TRBD1 - 14 TGTGCCTGGAGTGTTGGACAGGGACTTCAGCCCCAGCATTTT CAWSVGQGLQPQHF
TRBJ2-7 TRBV10-3 TRBD2 - 14 TGTGCCATCCAGTCCGGGACTAGCGACTACGAGCAGTACTTC CAIQSGTSDYEQYF
TRBJ2-3 TRBV9 TRBD2 - 16 TGTGCCAGCAGCGTAGGGGCTAGCGGGGGTTCAGATACGCAGTATTTT CASSVGASGGSDTQYF
TRBJ2-1 TRBV19 TRBD2 few 21 TGTGCCAGTATCTGTGCCGGAGGGGTGTCCCTGGCAGCGGGGGGACACAATGAGCAGTTCTTC CASICAGGVSLAAGGHNEQFF
TRBJ2-5 TRBV3-1/TRBV3-2 - - 18 TGTGCCAGCAGCCAAGAGGGATCTCGTCAGGGTCGGGTGGAGACCCAGTACTTC CASSQEGSRQGRVETQYF
TRBJ2-7 TRBV6-5 TRBD1 - 13 TGTGCCAGCAGGACAACGGGGACAGTCGAGCAGTACTTC CASRTTGTVEQYF
TRBJ1-5 TRBV12-3/TRBV12-4 - - 13 TGTGCCAGCAGTCTAATAAGCAATCAGCCCCAGCATTTT CASSLISNQPQHF
TRBJ2-2 TRBV19 TRBD1 - 13 TGTGCCAGTAGTATTAAAGGACAGGGCGGGCTGTTTTTT CASSIKGQGGLFF
TRBJ1-4 TRBV7-9 - - 14 TGTGCCAGCAGCTTAGGTGGAGCTATTGAAAAACTGTTTTTT CASSLGGAIEKLFF
TRBJ2-1 TRBV6-4 - - 14 TGTGCCAGCAGAATATCGAGCTCCTACAATGAGCAGTTCTTC CASRISSSYNEQFF
TRBJ2-5 TRBV11-2 - once 15 TGTGCCAGCAGCGGAGGGTGGCTACTACAAGAGACCCAGTACTTC CASSGGWLLQETQYF
TRBJ2-3 TRBV7-9 TRBD1 - 16 TGTGCCAGCAGCTTAGGGGGGACAGGGCATAGAGATACGCAGTATTTT CASSLGGTGHRDTQYF
TRBJ1-2 TRBV7-9 - - 11 TGTGCCAGCAGCCCTTCGGAGAGCTACACCTTC CASSPSESYTF
TRBJ1-1 TRBV29-1 - - 12 TGCAGCGCTGCTAGGACAGCCGAGCGAGCTTTCTTT CSAARTAERAFF
TRBJ2-4 TRBV28 - - 14 TGTGCCACCCAAAGGGCGGGTTCCAAAAACATTCAGTACTTC CATQRAGSKNIQYF
TRBJ1-5 TRBV4-2 - - 16 TGTGCCAGCAGCCAAGTTGCCAGAAACGGCAATCAGCCCCAGCATTTT CASSQVARNGNQPQHF
TRBJ1-2 TRBV4-3 - - 15 TGCGCCAGCAGCCGGTGGATTGGGGGGTCGAATGGCTACACCTTC CASSRWIGGSNGYTF
TRBJ2-1 TRBV5-4 TRBD1 - 16 TGTGCCACCGATGCAAGGACAGGACGCTCCTACAATGAGCAGTTCTTC CATDARTGRSYNEQFF
TRBJ1-1 TRBV11-2 - - 13 TGTGCCAGCCGATCGATTCCAGCGGCTGAAGCTTTCTTT CASRSIPAAEAFF
TRBJ1-5 TRBV3-1/TRBV3-2 - - 12 TGTGCCAGCAGCCGGGCGGGTCAGCCCCAGCATTTT CASSRAGQPQHF
TRBJ1-6 TRBV28 - - 14 TGTGCCAGCAGATATACAGGGCGAAGTTCACCCCTCCACTTT CASRYTGRSSPLHF
TRBJ1-5 TRBV9 TRBD1 many 15 TGTGCCAGCAGCTCCACAGGGGGCGAGAATCAGCCCCAGCATTTT CASSSTGGENQPQHF
TRBJ2-1 TRBV13 - - 13 TGTGCCAGCAGCCCCGTTCGAGGCAATGAGCAGTTCTTC CASSPVRGNEQFF
TRBJ2-7 TRBV5-1 - - 15 TGCGCCAGCAGCTTGGGACAGGCGGTAGGGGTCGAGCAGTACTTC CASSLGQAVGVEQYF
TRBJ1-4 TRBV6-1 TRBD1 - 16 TGTGCCAGTAGAGAACAGGGGACGCTGGCTAATGAAAAACTGTTTTTT CASREQGTLANEKLFF
TRBJ1-2 TRBV7-2 - - 15 TGTGCCAGCAGCTTGGACACCCGAGCTAACTATGGCTACACCTTC CASSLDTRANYGYTF
TRBJ2-3 TRBV9 TRBD2 - 15 TGTGCCAGCAGCGTAGACACTAGCGGGGAACATACGCAGTATTTT CASSVDTSGEHTQYF
TRBJ2-7 TRBV5-1 - - 14 TGCGCCAGCAGCGTCACAGGGAGTTCCTACGAGCAGTACTTC CASSVTGSSYEQYF
TRBJ2-1 TRBV28 TRBD2 - 15 TGTGCCAGCAGTTTTCTAGCGGGGGGCTACAATGAGCAGTTCTTC CASSFLAGGYNEQFF
TRBJ2-3 TRBV7-2 - few 16 TGTGCCAGCAGCCTACTACACCCGCCCGGCACAGATACGCAGTATTTT CASSLLHPPGTDTQYF
TRBJ1-2 TRBV28 - few 13 TGTGCCAGCAGTTTATCTCCTAACTATGGCTACACCTTC CASSLSPNYGYTF
TRBJ1-3 TRBV6-5 TRBD1 few 15 TGTGCCAGCAGTCGCAGGGGGGCATCTGGAAACACCATATATTTT CASSRRGASGNTIYF